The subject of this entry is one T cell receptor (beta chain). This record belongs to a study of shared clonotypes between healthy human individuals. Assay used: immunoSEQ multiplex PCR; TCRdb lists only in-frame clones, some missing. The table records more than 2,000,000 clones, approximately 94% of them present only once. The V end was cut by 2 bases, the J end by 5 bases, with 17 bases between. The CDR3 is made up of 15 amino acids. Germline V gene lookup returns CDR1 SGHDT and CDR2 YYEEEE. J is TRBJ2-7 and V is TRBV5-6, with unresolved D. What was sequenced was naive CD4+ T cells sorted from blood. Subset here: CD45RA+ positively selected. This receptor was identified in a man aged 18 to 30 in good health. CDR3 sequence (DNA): TGTGCCAGCAGCTTATTGGGTATCTCCGAAGACGAGCAGTACTTC. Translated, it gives CASSLLGISEDEQYF.